The present T cell receptor beta chain was sequenced within a study of T cell responses to AZD1222 COVID-19 vaccine. Whole-study findings and limits: Donors, mostly white British, included more females; clonal diversity was possibly underestimated.

Only in-frame clones appear in the TCRdb table, and some are missing; sequencing was by immunoSEQ multiplex PCR. This sample yields 140,000 or so clones, of which 91% are seen a single time; roughly 7.5% belongs to the top ten. Concerning this clone: What it binds is unknown.

V was trimmed by 5 bases and J by 4 bases, leaving 11 bases between them. This CDR3 comprises 13 residues. The chain carries TRBV12-3 or TRBV12-4 and TRBJ1-2; D not certain. The TCR comes from an adult who received the MenACWY meningococcal vaccine as a control. Sequencing was performed on peripheral blood, taken 28 days after the second dose of the MenACWY control vaccine. CDR3 protein: CASSALRAYGYTF. The CDR3 DNA is TGTGCCAGCAGTGCACTGCGGGCCTATGGCTACACCTTC.